Listed below are T cell receptor beta chains from one sample, sequenced in a study of blood T cell repertoires in COVID-19. The data were produced by immunoSEQ multiplex PCR, yet TCRdb's version contains in-frame clones alone and is incomplete. The table lists about 230,000 clones, about 90% of them singletons. Sequenced sample: peripheral blood. All receptors derive from a man aged 25-45 years with COVID-19, enrolled during active disease. The CDR3 runs from the conserved cysteine through the conserved F or W. Each record gives: D gene, clone size, J gene, V gene, CDR3 protein, CDR3 DNA. The D gene is left open where the match is weak. Rows may omit the clone size; those that give it use once, few, many or a size class.

D: NA; size: NA; J: TRBJ1-2; V: TRBV7-3; CDR3: CASSSSNYGYTF; DNA: TGTGCCAGCAGCTCTTCTAACTATGGCTACACCTTC
D: TRBD1; size: NA; J: TRBJ2-6; V: TRBV29-1; CDR3: CSVEGQGFSGANVLTF; DNA: TGCAGCGTTGAAGGACAGGGGTTCTCTGGGGCCAACGTCCTGACTTTC
D: TRBD1; size: NA; J: TRBJ1-1; V: TRBV19; CDR3: CASLPGQGWTEAFF; DNA: TGTGCCAGTTTACCCGGACAGGGCTGGACTGAAGCTTTCTTT
D: TRBD1; size: once; J: TRBJ2-7; V: TRBV4-2; CDR3: CASSRMGQGASYEQYF; DNA: TGTGCCAGCAGCCGGATGGGACAGGGGGCCTCCTACGAGCAGTACTTC
D: NA; size: NA; J: TRBJ1-1; V: TRBV29-1; CDR3: CSVAFLGPEAFF; DNA: TGCAGCGTTGCCTTTTTGGGGCCTGAAGCTTTCTTT
D: NA; size: NA; J: TRBJ1-5; V: TRBV5-6; CDR3: CASSYSNQPQHF; DNA: TGTGCCAGCAGCTACTCAAATCAGCCCCAGCATTTT
D: TRBD1; size: NA; J: TRBJ2-7; V: TRBV4-3; CDR3: CASSSNGIGQGANEQYF; DNA: TGCGCCAGCAGCTCCAATGGGATCGGACAGGGGGCTAACGAGCAGTACTTC
D: TRBD2; size: NA; J: TRBJ2-1; V: TRBV5-1; CDR3: CASSVEGGLATYNEQFF; DNA: TGCGCCAGCAGCGTGGAAGGGGGACTAGCGACCTACAATGAGCAGTTCTTC
D: TRBD1; size: NA; J: TRBJ1-2; V: TRBV12-3/TRBV12-4; CDR3: CARRQGESYTF; DNA: TGTGCCAGGAGGCAGGGGGAGAGCTACACCTTC
D: NA; size: NA; J: TRBJ2-3; V: TRBV13; CDR3: CASSLVMEGAGDTQYF; DNA: TGTGCCAGCAGCTTAGTAATGGAGGGGGCTGGAGATACGCAGTATTTT
D: TRBD2; size: NA; J: TRBJ2-2; V: TRBV19; CDR3: CASTQRGKFTGELFF; DNA: TGTGCCAGTACTCAGCGGGGGAAGTTCACCGGGGAGCTGTTTTTT
D: TRBD1; size: NA; J: TRBJ1-4; V: TRBV7-9; CDR3: CASSLDRATNEKLFF; DNA: TGTGCCAGCAGCCTCGACAGGGCAACTAATGAAAAACTGTTTTTT
D: NA; size: NA; J: TRBJ2-7; V: TRBV6-2/TRBV6-3; CDR3: CASSDRSSGYYEQYF; DNA: TGTGCCAGCAGTGACAGGTCTAGCGGCTACTACGAGCAGTACTTC
D: NA; size: NA; J: TRBJ2-7; V: TRBV11-2; CDR3: CASSRRANYEQYF; DNA: TGTGCCAGCAGCCGGCGGGCGAACTACGAGCAGTACTTC
D: TRBD1; size: NA; J: TRBJ1-2; V: TRBV10-3; CDR3: CAITRDRDYGYTF; DNA: TGTGCCATCACCCGGGACAGGGACTATGGCTACACCTTC
D: NA; size: NA; J: TRBJ2-1; V: TRBV19; CDR3: CASSIQGIVYNEQFF; DNA: TGTGCCAGTAGTATACAGGGAATAGTGTACAATGAGCAGTTCTTC
D: NA; size: NA; J: TRBJ2-1; V: TRBV10-3; CDR3: CAISLGISGGENEQFF; DNA: TGTGCCATCAGCCTGGGTATCAGCGGAGGGGAAAATGAGCAGTTCTTC
D: NA; size: NA; J: TRBJ2-5; V: TRBV6-5; CDR3: CASMGVGGAETQYF; DNA: TGTGCCAGCATGGGAGTGGGGGGGGCAGAGACCCAGTACTTC
D: NA; size: few; J: TRBJ1-1; V: TRBV19; CDR3: CASSIRDFQNTEAFF; DNA: TGTGCCAGTAGTATCAGGGACTTCCAGAACACTGAAGCTTTCTTT
D: NA; size: NA; J: TRBJ1-4; V: TRBV7-9; CDR3: CASSRRTDATNEKLFF; DNA: TGTGCCAGCAGTCGGAGGACCGATGCAACTAATGAAAAACTGTTTTTT
D: NA; size: NA; J: TRBJ1-5; V: TRBV6-5; CDR3: CASTKGGGIWQPQHF; DNA: TGTGCCAGCACTAAAGGGGGGGGAATTTGGCAGCCCCAGCATTTT
D: TRBD1; size: NA; J: TRBJ2-3; V: TRBV5-4; CDR3: CASIDRDPDTQYF; DNA: TGTGCCAGCATAGACAGGGACCCAGATACGCAGTATTTT